The 16 T cell receptor beta chains in this list originate from one sample, sequenced in a study of PD-1 blockade in classical Hodgkin lymphoma. TCRdb keeps only in-frame clones here, not all; method: immunoSEQ multiplex PCR. The sample has about 43,000 clones, approximately 70% seen once; the top ten hold under 3.5%. The patients all showed relapse after autologous stem cell transplantation, while their brentuximab vedotin exposure varied. Sequences were derived from peripheral blood mononuclear cells (PBMCs), sampled before the second cycle of nivolumab. The source is a human donor with classical Hodgkin lymphoma.

The J gene is TRBJ2-2, the V gene TRBV4-2; 7 bases line up with TRBD2. The CDR3 totals 16 residues. J was trimmed by 4 bases and V by 5 bases; bases with no gene match: 10. In germline, CDR1 is LGHNA, CDR2 YNFKEQ. The CDR3 loop reads CASSEPGLLFTGELFF. The CDR3 DNA follows: TGTGCCAGCAGCGAACCGGGACTACTCTTCACCGGGGAGCTGTTTTTT.

The rearrangement uses TRBV5-6 and TRBJ1-2; 9 positions match TRBD1. CDR1 is SGHDT and CDR2 is YYEEEE in the germline V gene. The CDR3 runs to 19 residues. J lost 3 bases, V lost 0 bases, and 15 bases had no gene match. The CDR3 DNA reads as TGTGCCAGCAGCTTGGTTTGGACAGGGGAGGTGAGGTTCGACTATGGCTACACCTTC. Its translation is CASSLVWTGEVRFDYGYTF. The full variable domain, with the rest looked up from reference TRBV5-6 and TRBJ1-2, is DAGVTQSPTHLIKTRGQQVTLRCSPKSGHDTVSWYQQALGQGPQFIFQYYEEEERQRGNFPDRFSGHQFPNYSSELNVNALLLGDSALYLCASSLVWTGEVRFDYGYTFGSGTRLTVV.

CDR3 sequence reads: CASSLSQDRMNTEAFF. The DNA of the CDR3 is TGTGCCAGCAGCCTAAGTCAGGACCGCATGAACACTGAAGCTTTCTTT. The chain is built from TRBV4-2 and TRBJ1-1; D remains ambiguous. V was clipped by 4 bases and J by 0 bases, with 15 bases between them. This CDR3 comprises 16 residues. Germline V gives CDR1 LGHNA, CDR2 YNFKEQ.

The chain combines TRBV18 with TRBJ1-3; D is undetermined. The CDR3 has 14 residues. Between the trimmed V and J ends, which lost 6 bases and 0 bases, there was a span of 9 bases. Germline CDR1 KGHSH, CDR2 LQKENI. The CDR3 region is CASSPQISGNTIYF. In nucleotides, the CDR3 is TGTGCCAGCTCCCCTCAGATCTCTGGAAACACCATATATTTT.

J is TRBJ1-2 and V is TRBV18; 7 bases fit TRBD1. Germline CDR1 reads KGHSH; CDR2 reads LQKENI. The V segment lost 4 bases and the J segment 0 bases; nucleotides outside the gene matches: 2. This CDR3 contains 14 residues. This chain's CDR3 is CASSLGTANYGYTF. CDR3 in DNA: TGTGCCAGCTCACTTGGGACAGCTAACTATGGCTACACCTTC.

The chain is built from TRBV7-2 and TRBJ2-5; D ambiguous. Germline assignment: CDR1 SGHTA and CDR2 FQGNSA. The CDR3 consists of 13 residues. V lost 3 bases to trimming and J lost 2 bases, with 7 bases between them. CDR3 in DNA: TGTGCCAGCAGCTTTCAGGTTCAAGAGACCCAGTACTTC. Protein: CASSFQVQETQYF.

The chain recombines TRBV7-9 with TRBJ2-6; perhaps TRBD1 as D (6 bases). V lost 5 bases and J 2 bases, leaving 13 bases between the germline ends. Germline CDR1 SEHNR, CDR2 FQNEAQ (reference sequence). The CDR3 sequence is 16 residues long. The chain's CDR3 is CASSLPGTTGANVLTF. CDR3 sequence (DNA): TGTGCCAGCAGCCTGCCGGGGACAACTGGGGCCAACGTCCTGACTTTC.

The V gene is TRBV15, the J gene TRBJ1-5; unclear D gene. The CDR3 covers 13 residues. The V end lost 0 bases, the J end lost 6 bases, and 6 bases lay between the germline ends. Germline V gene data show CDR1 as LNHNV and CDR2 as YYDKDF (reference sequence). DNA of the CDR3: TGTGCCACCAGCAGAGATCCAGGTCAGCCCCAGCATTTT. Amino acid sequence: CATSRDPGQPQHF.

This chain connects TRBV5-5 to TRBJ2-5, with D uncertain. This CDR3 is 11 amino acids long. Per the germline V gene, CDR1 is SGHKS and CDR2 is YYEKEE (reference sequence). Trimming removed 3 bases from V and 6 bases from J, with 6 bases in between. The CDR3 loop reads CASSSPKTQYF. CDR3 DNA: TGTGCCAGCAGCTCGCCGAAGACCCAGTACTTC.

The V call is TRBV27, the J call TRBJ1-2; no clear D gene. Trimming took off 5 bases at V and 7 bases at J, with 11 bases between the two ends. Germline V gives CDR1 MNHEY, CDR2 SMNVEV (reference sequence). CDR3 length: 12 residues. CDR3 residues: CASSNRWGGYTF. The CDR3 DNA sequence: TGTGCCAGCAGTAATCGGTGGGGTGGCTACACCTTC.

The chain links TRBV9 to TRBJ1-5; no clear D. The CDR3 is 16 residues long. Trimming took off 2 bases at V and 0 bases at J, with 12 bases between the two ends. CDR1 is SGDLS and CDR2 is YYNGEE in the germline V gene. CDR3 DNA: TGTGCCAGCAGCGTTGGTACAGACTATAGCAATCAGCCCCAGCATTTT. This encodes CASSVGTDYSNQPQHF.

This chain uses TRBV29-1 with TRBJ2-2; 7 bases are shared with TRBD2. CDR1 and CDR2 from the germline V gene are SQVTM and ANQGSEA. The V gene end was trimmed by 4 bases and the J gene end by 1 base; junction bases not matched to a gene: 3. There are 14 residues in the CDR3. The CDR3 is CSVGIAGNTGELFF. CDR3 DNA sequence: TGCAGCGTTGGGATAGCGGGGAACACCGGGGAGCTGTTTTTT.

This clone was seen a handful of times. The chain is built from TRBV5-1 and TRBJ1-3; weak D call: TRBD1 (5 bases). CDR1 is SGHRS, CDR2 YFSETQ, per germline. V lost 0 bases and J lost 0, with 10 bases in between. There are 16 residues in the CDR3. This CDR3 is CASSLVGGGSGNTIYF. Here the CDR3 DNA reads TGCGCCAGCAGCTTGGTCGGCGGGGGCTCTGGAAACACCATATATTTT.

This chain joins TRBV7-6 and TRBJ2-5; D might be TRBD1 (6 bases). CDR3 size: 14 residues. Trimming removed 2 bases at V and 4 bases at J, with 11 bases between. Germline V gene lookup returns CDR1 SGHVS and CDR2 FNYEAQ. Here the CDR3 reads CASSLNTGLETQYF. The CDR3, as DNA: TGTGCCAGCAGCTTAAACACAGGGCTAGAGACCCAGTACTTC.

The rearrangement links TRBV5-1 to TRBJ2-7; D remains ambiguous. This CDR3 comprises 11 residues. Germline V gene data show CDR1 as SGHRS and CDR2 as YFSETQ. Trimming stripped 0 bases from V and 5 bases from J, with 3 bases between. The DNA of the CDR3 is TGCGCCAGCAGCTTGGACCACGAGCAGTACTTC. Its translation is CASSLDHEQYF.

The V gene is TRBV27, the J gene TRBJ2-1; the D is unclear. V was trimmed by 5 bases and J by 3 bases, leaving 2 bases between them. Germline V gene data show CDR1 as MNHEY and CDR2 as SMNVEV (reference sequence). The CDR3 totals 11 residues. CDR3 amino acids: CASSLYNEQFF. In DNA, the CDR3 is TGTGCCAGCAGTCTCTACAATGAGCAGTTCTTC.